The rows below give T cell receptor beta chains drawn from one sample of a study of T cells in Graves' hyperthyroidism and ophthalmopathy. TCRdb recomputed calls from the multiplex PCR reads with MiXCR, one row per CDR3 protein. The data hold some 400,000 distinct CDR3 sequences, with around an eighth observed a single time. Input material: blood. The receptors derive from a young man with Graves' hyperthyroidism that later progressed to Graves' ophthalmopathy. CDR3s include the opening cysteine and the closing phenylalanine or tryptophan. The D gene is left open where the match is weak. Rows give clone size only sometimes, using once, few, many, or a class for an expanded clone.

D | size | J | V | DNA | CDR3
NA | NA | TRBJ2-2 | TRBV20-1 | TGCAGTGCTAGGCCGGACACGAACACCGGGGAGCTGTTTTTT | CSARPDTNTGELFF
NA | many | TRBJ1-6 | TRBV10-3 | TGTGCCATCACGGAGGCAGCCCTAAAAAATTCACCCCTCCACTTT | CAITEAALKNSPLHF
TRBD1 | many | TRBJ2-1 | TRBV6-2/TRBV6-3 | TGTGCCAGCAGTTACTACCCCTGGACAGGGTCCTACAATGAGCAGTTCTTC | CASSYYPWTGSYNEQFF
TRBD2 | few | TRBJ2-4 | TRBV7-6 | TGTGCCAGCAGCGCAAGGCTAGCGGGGGACCTAGCCAAAAACATTCAGTACTTC | CASSARLAGDLAKNIQYF
NA | many | TRBJ1-5 | TRBV2 | TGTGCCAGCAGTCATACCAGGGTAGGCAATCAGCCCCAGCATTTT | CASSHTRVGNQPQHF
TRBD2 | NA | TRBJ2-3 | TRBV5-6 | TGTGCCAGCAGCGAGGGACTAGCTCCACAAGATACGCAGTATTTT | CASSEGLAPQDTQYF
NA | many | TRBJ2-7 | TRBV2 | TGTGCCAGCAGAGGTATCGGATCCTACGAGCAGTACTTC | CASRGIGSYEQYF
NA | many | TRBJ1-5 | TRBV2 | TGTGCCAGCAGCCAGACCCAAGGAGAGCCCCAGCATTTT | CASSQTQGEPQHF
TRBD1 | NA | TRBJ2-4 | TRBV29-1 | TGCAGCGTTCGGGACAGGGGCCCTTTAGCCAAAAACATTCAGTACTTC | CSVRDRGPLAKNIQYF
TRBD1 | NA | TRBJ2-7 | TRBV6-2/TRBV6-3 | TGTGCCAGCAGTCCGACAGGGGCTCTCTCCTACGAGCAGTACTTC | CASSPTGALSYEQYF
NA | few | TRBJ2-2 | TRBV6-1 | TGTGCCAGCAGAAACGGCAACACCGGGGAGCTGTTTTTT | CASRNGNTGELFF
NA | many | TRBJ2-2 | TRBV11-2 | TGTGCCAGCAGCTTATTGGGGGCCGGGGAGCTGTTTTTT | CASSLLGAGELFF
NA | few | TRBJ1-1 | TRBV15 | TGTGCCACCAGCAGAGAGCGGACGGGCACTGAAGCTTTCTTT | CATSRERTGTEAFF